These 7 T cell receptor beta chains were all obtained from the same sample, sequenced in a study of blood T cell repertoires in COVID-19. The method was immunoSEQ multiplex PCR; TCRdb's version includes in-frame clones alone and lacks a portion of them. The sample contains roughly 500,000 clones, more than 75% of which appear only once. Sequenced input: PBMCs or T cells enriched from blood (not recorded which). The receptors were gathered from a woman aged 40-49 years who had recovered from COVID-19.

The table lists this clone with a count of one. The rearrangement joins TRBV30 to TRBJ1-5, with D possibly being TRBD1 (6 bases). Trimming left V 1 base short and J 7 bases short, with 11 bases between. CDR1 and CDR2 (germline): GTSNPN, SVGIG (reference sequence). The CDR3 sequence is 13 residues long. CDR3 amino acids: CAWSETGSQPQHF. CDR3 nucleotide sequence: TGTGCCTGGAGTGAGACAGGTAGCCAGCCCCAGCATTTT.

The DNA for the CDR3 is TGTGCCAGCAGCGTAGTGACAGAACCTAGCAATCAGCCCCAGCATTTT. It specifies CASSVVTEPSNQPQHF. The chain has TRBV9 and TRBJ1-5; weak D call: TRBD1 (5 bases). Germline CDR1 and CDR2: SGDLS and YYNGEE. The CDR3 sequence is 16 residues long. Trimming shortened V by 0 bases and J by 0 bases, and 10 bases separated the two germline ends.

The gene calls are TRBV7-2 and TRBJ2-1; 10 bases agree with TRBD1. The length of the CDR3 is 19 residues. The ends lost 3 bases at V and 0 bases at J; junction bases unmatched: 11. Germline assignment: CDR1 SGHTA and CDR2 FQGNSA. CDR3 amino acids: CASSFVPGQGSGSYNEQFF. The CDR3 DNA follows: TGTGCCAGCAGCTTCGTCCCGGGACAGGGGTCCGGCTCCTACAATGAGCAGTTCTTC.

The V call is TRBV18, the J call TRBJ1-1; tentative D call: TRBD1 (5 bases). Trimming took off 5 bases at V and 5 bases at J, with 9 bases between the two ends. CDR1 and CDR2 (germline): KGHSH, LQKENI. CDR3 length equals 12 residues. CDR3 sequence reads: CASSGGWTEAFF. CDR3 DNA sequence: TGTGCCAGCTCAGGGGGGTGGACTGAAGCTTTCTTT. Full variable domain (rest looked up from reference TRBV18 and TRBJ1-1): NAGVMQNPRHLVRRRGQEARLRCSPMKGHSHVYWYRQLPEEGLKFMVYLQKENIIDESGMPKERFSAEFPKEGPSILRIQQVVRGDSAAYFCASSGGWTEAFFGQGTRLTVV.

V is TRBV10-3 and J is TRBJ1-1; TRBD1 matches 8 bases. The CDR3 loop spans 15 amino acids. The trim removed 6 bases at V and 0 bases at J, leaving 6 bases unmatched. Germline values: CDR1 ENHRY, CDR2 SYGVKD. The CDR3 DNA is TGTGCCATCAGGCCCAGACAGGGGATGAACACTGAAGCTTTCTTT. Residues: CAIRPRQGMNTEAFF.

The V call is TRBV27, the J call TRBJ1-1, with a tentative D call TRBD1 (6 bases). Trimming pared 6 bases from V and 0 bases from J, leaving 8 bases between. This CDR3 comprises 13 residues. The germline CDR1 and CDR2 sequences are MNHEY and SMNVEV (reference sequence). CDR3 residues: CASRTGLNTEAFF. The CDR3 DNA follows: TGTGCCAGCAGAACAGGGCTGAACACTGAAGCTTTCTTT.

The rearrangement links TRBV3-1 (or the pseudogene TRBV3-2) to TRBJ1-2; 8 positions agree with TRBD1. V lost 4 bases to trimming and J lost 5 bases; unmatched junction nucleotides: 6. Germline loops: CDR1 LGHDT, CDR2 YNNKEL (reference sequence). This CDR3 spans 14 amino acids. The CDR3 nucleotides read TGTGCCAGCAGCCCAGGGGGCCAACTTTATGGCTACACCTTC. It translates to CASSPGGQLYGYTF.